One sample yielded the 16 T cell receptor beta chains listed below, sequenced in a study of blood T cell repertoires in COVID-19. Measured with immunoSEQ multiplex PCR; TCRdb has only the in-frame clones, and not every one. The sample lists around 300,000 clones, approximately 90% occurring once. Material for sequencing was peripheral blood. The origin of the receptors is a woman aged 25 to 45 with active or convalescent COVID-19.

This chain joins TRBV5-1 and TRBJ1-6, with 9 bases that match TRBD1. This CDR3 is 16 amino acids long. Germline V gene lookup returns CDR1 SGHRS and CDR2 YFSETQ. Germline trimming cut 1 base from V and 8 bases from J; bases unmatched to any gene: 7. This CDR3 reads CASSLQGTGRDSPLHF. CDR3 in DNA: TGCGCCAGCAGCTTGCAGGGGACAGGGCGAGATTCACCCCTCCACTTT. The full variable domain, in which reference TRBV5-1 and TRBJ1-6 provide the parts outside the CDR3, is KAGVTQTPRYLIKTRGQQVTLSCSPISGHRSVSWYQQTPGQGLQFLFEYFSETQRNKGNFPGRFSGRQFSNSRSEMNVSTLELGDSALYLCASSLQGTGRDSPLHFGNGTRLTVT.

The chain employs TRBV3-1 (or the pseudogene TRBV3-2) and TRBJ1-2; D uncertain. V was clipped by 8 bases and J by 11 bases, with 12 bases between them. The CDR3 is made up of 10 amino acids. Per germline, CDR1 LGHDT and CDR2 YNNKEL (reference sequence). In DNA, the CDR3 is TGTGCCAGCTCCAGCGGACTTTACACCTTC. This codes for CASSSGLYTF.

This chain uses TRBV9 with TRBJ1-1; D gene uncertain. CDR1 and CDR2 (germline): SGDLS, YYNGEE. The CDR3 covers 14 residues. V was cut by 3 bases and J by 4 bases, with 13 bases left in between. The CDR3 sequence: CASSAMVGSTEAFF. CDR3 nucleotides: TGTGCCAGCAGCGCAATGGTGGGGAGCACTGAAGCTTTCTTT. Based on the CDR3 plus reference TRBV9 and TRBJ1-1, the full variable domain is DSGVTQTPKHLITATGQRVTLRCSPRSGDLSVYWYQQSLDQGLQFLIQYYNGEERAKGNILERFSAQQFPDLHSELNLSSLELGDSALYFCASSAMVGSTEAFFGQGTRLTVV.

CDR3 in DNA: TGTGCCAGCAGTTACTGGGGGGGGTCTGACTATGGCTACACCTTC. It is translated as CASSYWGGSDYGYTF. The chain employs TRBV6-6 and TRBJ1-2; TRBD1 is a possible D gene (5 bases). Trimming took off 1 base at V and 3 bases at J, with 12 bases between the two ends. The CDR3 is made up of 15 amino acids. Germline lookup yields CDR1 MNHNY and CDR2 SVGAGI (reference sequence).

The CDR3 reads CSHRKEGPADTQYF. CDR3 DNA: TGCAGTCATCGAAAGGAGGGGCCTGCAGATACGCAGTATTTT. The chain joins TRBV29-1 to TRBJ2-3; perhaps TRBD2 as D (6 bases). Germline CDR1 and CDR2: SQVTM and ANQGSEA. This CDR3 comprises 14 residues.

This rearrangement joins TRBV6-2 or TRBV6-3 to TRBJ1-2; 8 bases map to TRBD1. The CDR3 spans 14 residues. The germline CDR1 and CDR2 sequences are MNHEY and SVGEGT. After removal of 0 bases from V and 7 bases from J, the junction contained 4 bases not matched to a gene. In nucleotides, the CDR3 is TGTGCCAGCAGTTACTCTGGGACAGGCACTGGCTACACCTTC. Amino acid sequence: CASSYSGTGTGYTF.

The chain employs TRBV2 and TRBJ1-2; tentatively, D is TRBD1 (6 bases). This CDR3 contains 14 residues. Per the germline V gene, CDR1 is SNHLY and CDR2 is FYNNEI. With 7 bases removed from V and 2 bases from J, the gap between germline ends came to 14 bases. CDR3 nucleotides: TGTGCCAGCATAGAGGACAGACTCAACTATGGCTACACCTTC. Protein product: CASIEDRLNYGYTF.

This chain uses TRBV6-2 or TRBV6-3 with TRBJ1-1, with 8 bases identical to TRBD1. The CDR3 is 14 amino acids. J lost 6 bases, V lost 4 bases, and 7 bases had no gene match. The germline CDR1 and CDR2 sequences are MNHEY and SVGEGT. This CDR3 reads CASSFRGRVPEAFF. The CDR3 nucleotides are TGTGCCAGCAGTTTCAGGGGGCGGGTTCCTGAAGCTTTCTTT.

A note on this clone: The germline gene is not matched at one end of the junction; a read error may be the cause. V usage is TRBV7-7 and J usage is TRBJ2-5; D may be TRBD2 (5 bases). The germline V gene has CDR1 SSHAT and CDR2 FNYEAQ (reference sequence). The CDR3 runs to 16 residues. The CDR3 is CASSPAAGILWGTQYF. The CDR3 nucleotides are TGTGCTAGCAGCCCCGCTGCCGGGATCCTTTGGGGGACCCAGTACTTC.

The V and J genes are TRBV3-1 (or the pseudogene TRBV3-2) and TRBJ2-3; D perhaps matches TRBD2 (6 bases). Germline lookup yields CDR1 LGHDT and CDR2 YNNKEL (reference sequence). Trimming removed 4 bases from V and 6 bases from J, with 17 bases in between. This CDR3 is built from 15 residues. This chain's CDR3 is CASSPINSGGDTQYF. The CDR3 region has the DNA TGTGCCAGCAGCCCTATTAATAGCGGCGGGGATACGCAGTATTTT.

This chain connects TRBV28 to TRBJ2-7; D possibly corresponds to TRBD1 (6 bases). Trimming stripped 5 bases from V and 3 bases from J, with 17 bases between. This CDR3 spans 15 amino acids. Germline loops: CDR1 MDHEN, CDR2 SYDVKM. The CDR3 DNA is TGTGCCAGCAGTACCCCGGCGGCAGGGGTCTACGAGCAGTACTTC. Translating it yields CASSTPAAGVYEQYF.

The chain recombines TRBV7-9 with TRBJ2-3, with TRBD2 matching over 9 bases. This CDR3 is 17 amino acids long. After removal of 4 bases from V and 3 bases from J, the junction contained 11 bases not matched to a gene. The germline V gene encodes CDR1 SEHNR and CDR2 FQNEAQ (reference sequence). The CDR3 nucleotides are TGTGCCAGCAGCTCCCTCTCTAGCGGGGCCGGGACAGATACGCAGTATTTT. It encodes CASSSLSSGAGTDTQYF.

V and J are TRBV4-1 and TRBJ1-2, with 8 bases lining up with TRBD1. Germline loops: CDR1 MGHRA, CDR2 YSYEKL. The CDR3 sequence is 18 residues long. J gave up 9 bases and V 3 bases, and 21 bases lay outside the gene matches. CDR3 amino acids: CASSQEKGTGSLVSRYTF. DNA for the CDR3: TGCGCCAGCAGCCAGGAGAAAGGGACAGGCTCCTTGGTATCGCGCTACACCTTC.

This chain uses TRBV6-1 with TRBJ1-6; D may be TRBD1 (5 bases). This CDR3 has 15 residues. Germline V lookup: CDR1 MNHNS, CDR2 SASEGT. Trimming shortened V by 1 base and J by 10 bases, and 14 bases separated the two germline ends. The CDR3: CASSEGPRGLSPLHF. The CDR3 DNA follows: TGTGCCAGCAGTGAAGGACCAAGGGGTCTCTCACCCCTCCACTTT.

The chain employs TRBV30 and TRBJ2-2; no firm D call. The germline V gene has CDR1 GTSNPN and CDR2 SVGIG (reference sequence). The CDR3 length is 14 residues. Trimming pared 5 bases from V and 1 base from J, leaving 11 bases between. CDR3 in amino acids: CAWGPAQNTGELFF. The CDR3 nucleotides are TGTGCCTGGGGACCCGCACAGAACACCGGGGAGCTGTTTTTT.

CDR3 coding DNA: TGTGCCAGCAGCCCTTGGGACAGGGGGCTGGTAGCCCAGTACTTC. Protein: CASSPWDRGLVAQYF. V usage is TRBV7-9 and J usage is TRBJ2-5, with TRBD1 matching 12 bases. The germline CDR1 and CDR2 sequences are SEHNR and FQNEAQ (reference sequence). This CDR3 contains 15 residues. Unmatched junction bases numbered 10, after V lost 5 bases and J lost 9 bases.